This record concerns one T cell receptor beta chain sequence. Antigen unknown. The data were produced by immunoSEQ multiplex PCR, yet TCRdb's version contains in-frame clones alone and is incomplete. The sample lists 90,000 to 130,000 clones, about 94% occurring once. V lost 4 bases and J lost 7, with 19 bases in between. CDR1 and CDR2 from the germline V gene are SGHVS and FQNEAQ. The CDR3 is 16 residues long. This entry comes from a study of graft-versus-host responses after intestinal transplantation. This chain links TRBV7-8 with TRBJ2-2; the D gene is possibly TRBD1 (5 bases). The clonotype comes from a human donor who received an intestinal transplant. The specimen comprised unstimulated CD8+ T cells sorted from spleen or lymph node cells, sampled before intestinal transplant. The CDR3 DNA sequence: TGTGCCAGCAGCTCCCCGGACAAACTGAGCAGCGGGGAGCTGTTTTTT. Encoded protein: CASSSPDKLSSGELFF.